These T cell receptor beta chains were read from a single sample in a study of shared clonotypes between healthy human individuals. Here immunoSEQ multiplex PCR was the method, and the copy in TCRdb shows in-frame clones only, minus some. The sample holds a few million clones, 92% seen once. What was sequenced was naive CD4+ T cells from PBMCs. These receptors were obtained from a man between 18 and 29 years old in good health. Some clones in this sample may be carry-over from other donors' samples. The CDR3 runs from the conserved cysteine through the conserved F or W. D genes are given only for firm matches. The listing skips clone size in some rows; elsewhere it reads once, few, many or a size class.

d_call | j_call | v_call | clone_size | cdr3_aa | cdr3_nt
. | TRBJ1-4 | TRBV30 | . | CAWSVHGSEKLFF | TGTGCCTGGAGTGTACACGGTAGTGAAAAACTGTTTTTT
. | TRBJ1-2 | TRBV5-4 | . | CASTLTGASYGYTF | TGTGCCAGCACCCTCACCGGGGCTTCCTATGGCTACACCTTC
. | TRBJ2-6 | TRBV15 | . | CATSRDRLASGANVLTF | TGTGCCACCAGCAGAGATCGGCTCGCTTCTGGGGCCAACGTCCTGACTTTC
TRBD2 | TRBJ2-7 | TRBV5-4 | . | CASSFWGGREQYF | TGTGCCAGCAGCTTTTGGGGGGGTAGGGAGCAGTACTTC
. | TRBJ1-2 | TRBV2 | . | CASRETGEGGYTF | TGTGCCAGCAGGGAAACAGGAGAAGGGGGCTACACCTTC
TRBD1 | TRBJ2-2 | TRBV6-5 | many | CASNRGGGELFF | TGTGCTAGCAACAGGGGCGGCGGGGAGCTGTTTTTT
. | TRBJ2-7 | TRBV9 | . | CASSEHSDGGVWEQYF | TGTGCCAGCAGCGAACATTCGGACGGCGGGGTTTGGGAGCAGTACTTC
TRBD2 | TRBJ2-5 | TRBV5-1 | . | CASSGTSGQETQYF | TGCGCCAGCAGCGGCACTAGCGGCCAAGAGACCCAGTACTTC
. | TRBJ2-5 | TRBV7-8 | . | CASSLDRLETQYF | TGTGCCAGCAGCTTAGACAGACTGGAGACCCAGTACTTC
. | TRBJ1-2 | TRBV19 | . | CASVSNYGYTF | TGTGCCAGTGTTTCGAACTATGGCTACACCTTC
. | TRBJ2-5 | TRBV5-1 | . | CASSLAVVATRGETQYF | TGCGCCAGCAGCTTGGCCGTAGTGGCTACCCGAGGAGAGACCCAGTACTTC
TRBD2 | TRBJ2-1 | TRBV27 | . | CASSSGLEDEQFF | TGTGCCAGCAGTTCGGGACTAGAGGATGAGCAGTTCTTC
TRBD1 | TRBJ2-2 | TRBV10-3 | . | CAISESGQGVGGELFF | TGTGCCATCAGTGAGAGTGGACAGGGAGTTGGCGGGGAGCTGTTTTTT
. | TRBJ1-5 | TRBV19 | . | CAIRGPYDGQPQHF | TGTGCCATCCGGGGGCCTTATGATGGACAGCCCCAGCATTTT